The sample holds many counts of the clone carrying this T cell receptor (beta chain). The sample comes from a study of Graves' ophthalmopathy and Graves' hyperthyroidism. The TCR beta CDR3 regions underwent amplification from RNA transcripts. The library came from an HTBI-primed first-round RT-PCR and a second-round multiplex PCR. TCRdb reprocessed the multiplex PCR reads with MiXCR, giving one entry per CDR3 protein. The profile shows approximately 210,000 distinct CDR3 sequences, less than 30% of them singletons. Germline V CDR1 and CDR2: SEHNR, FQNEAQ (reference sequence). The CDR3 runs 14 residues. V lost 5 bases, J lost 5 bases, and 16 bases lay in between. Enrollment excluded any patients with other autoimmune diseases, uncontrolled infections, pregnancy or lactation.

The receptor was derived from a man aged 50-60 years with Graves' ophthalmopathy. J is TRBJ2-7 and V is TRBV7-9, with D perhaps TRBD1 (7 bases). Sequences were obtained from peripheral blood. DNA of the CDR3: TGTGCCAGCAGCCTCGATGGAGGGGGCGACGAGCAGTACTTC. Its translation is CASSLDGGGDEQYF.